This T cell receptor (beta chain) stems from a study of T cells in tumors after PD-1 blockade. On the study more broadly: Mean per blood sample: 113,528 templates (about 21,000-290,000), about 40,000 unique clonotypes.

The CDR3 runs to 13 residues. V was cut by 6 bases and J by 8 bases, with 16 bases left in between. Assay: immunoSEQ multiplex PCR; the TCRdb copy retains only in-frame clones and omits some. This sample has tens of thousands of clones, with 75% to 80% found just once. The receptor's source is a human donor with basal cell carcinoma. This sample comprised PBMCs, obtained before anti-PD-1 treatment. The chain uses TRBV12-3 or TRBV12-4 and TRBJ1-2; possible D gene TRBD1, 5 bases. DNA of the CDR3: TGTGCCAGCAGCCCCATTAGGGGAGGAGGCTACACCTTC. Its protein is CASSPIRGGGYTF.